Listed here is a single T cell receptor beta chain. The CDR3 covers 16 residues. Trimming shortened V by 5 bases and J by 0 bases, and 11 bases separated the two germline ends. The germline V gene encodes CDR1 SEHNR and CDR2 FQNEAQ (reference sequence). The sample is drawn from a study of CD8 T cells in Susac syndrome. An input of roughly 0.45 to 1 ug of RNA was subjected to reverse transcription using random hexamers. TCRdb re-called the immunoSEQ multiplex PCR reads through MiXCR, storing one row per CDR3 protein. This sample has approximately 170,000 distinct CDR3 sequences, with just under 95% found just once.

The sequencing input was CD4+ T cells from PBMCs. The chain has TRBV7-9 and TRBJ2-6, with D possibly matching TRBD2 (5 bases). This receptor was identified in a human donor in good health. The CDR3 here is CASSRDGISGANVLTF. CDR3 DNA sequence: TGTGCCAGCAGCCGGGATGGAATCTCTGGGGCCAACGTCCTGACTTTC.